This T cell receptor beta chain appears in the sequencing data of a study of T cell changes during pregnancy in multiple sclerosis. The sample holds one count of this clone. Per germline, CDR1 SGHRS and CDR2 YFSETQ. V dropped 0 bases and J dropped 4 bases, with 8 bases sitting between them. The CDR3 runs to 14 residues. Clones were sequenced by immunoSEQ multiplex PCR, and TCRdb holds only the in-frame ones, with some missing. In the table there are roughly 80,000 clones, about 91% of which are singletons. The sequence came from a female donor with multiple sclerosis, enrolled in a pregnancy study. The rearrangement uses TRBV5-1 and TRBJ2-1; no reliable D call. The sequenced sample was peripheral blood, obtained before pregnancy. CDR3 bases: TGCGCCAGCAGCTTGGTGTCTAGGTACAATGAGCAGTTCTTC. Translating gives CASSLVSRYNEQFF.